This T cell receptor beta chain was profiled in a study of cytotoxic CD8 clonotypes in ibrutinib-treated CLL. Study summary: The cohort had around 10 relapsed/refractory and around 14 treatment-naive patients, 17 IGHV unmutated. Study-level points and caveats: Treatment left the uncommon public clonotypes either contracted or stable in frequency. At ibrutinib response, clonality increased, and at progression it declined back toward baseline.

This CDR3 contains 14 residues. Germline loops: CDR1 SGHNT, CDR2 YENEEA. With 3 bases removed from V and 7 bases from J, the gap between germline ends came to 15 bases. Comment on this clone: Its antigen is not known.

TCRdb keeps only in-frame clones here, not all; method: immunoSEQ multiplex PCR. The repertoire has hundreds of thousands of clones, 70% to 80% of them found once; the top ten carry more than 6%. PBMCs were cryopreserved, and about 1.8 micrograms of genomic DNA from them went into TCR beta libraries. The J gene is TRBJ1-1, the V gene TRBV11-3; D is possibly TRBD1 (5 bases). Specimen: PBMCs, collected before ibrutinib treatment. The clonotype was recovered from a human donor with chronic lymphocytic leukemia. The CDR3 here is CASSLGGEVGEAFF. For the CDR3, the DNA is TGTGCCAGCAGCTTGGGAGGGGAAGTGGGTGAAGCTTTCTTT.